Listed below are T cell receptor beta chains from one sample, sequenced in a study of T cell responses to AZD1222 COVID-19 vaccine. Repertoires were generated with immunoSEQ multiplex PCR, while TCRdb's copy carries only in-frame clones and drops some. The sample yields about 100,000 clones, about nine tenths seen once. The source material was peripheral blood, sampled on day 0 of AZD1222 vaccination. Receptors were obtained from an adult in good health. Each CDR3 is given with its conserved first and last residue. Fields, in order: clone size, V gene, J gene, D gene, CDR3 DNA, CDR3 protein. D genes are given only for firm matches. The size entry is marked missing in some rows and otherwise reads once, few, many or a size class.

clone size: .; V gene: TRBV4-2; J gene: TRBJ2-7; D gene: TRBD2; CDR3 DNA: TGTGCCAGCAGCCAAGGGACTAGCTACGAGCAGTACTTC; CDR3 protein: CASSQGTSYEQYF
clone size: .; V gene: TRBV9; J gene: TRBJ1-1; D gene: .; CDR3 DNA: TGTGCCAGCAGCCCCCTTCCGGAGAACACTGAAGCTTTCTTT; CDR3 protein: CASSPLPENTEAFF
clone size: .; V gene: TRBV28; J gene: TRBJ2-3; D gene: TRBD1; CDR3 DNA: TGTGCCAGCGGGAGACAGGGGACAGATACGCAGTATTTT; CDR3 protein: CASGRQGTDTQYF
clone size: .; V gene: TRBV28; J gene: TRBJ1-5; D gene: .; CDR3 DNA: TGTGCCAGCAGTTTATTCGGGGTCGGGGAGCCCCAGCATTTT; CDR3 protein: CASSLFGVGEPQHF
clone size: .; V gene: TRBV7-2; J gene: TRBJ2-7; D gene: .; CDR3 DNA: TGTGCCAGCAGCTTAGTCTACGAGCAGTACTTC; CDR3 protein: CASSLVYEQYF
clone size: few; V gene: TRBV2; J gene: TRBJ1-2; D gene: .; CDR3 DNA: TGTGCCAGCAGGGTAGGGGAGAATGGCTACACCTTC; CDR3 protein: CASRVGENGYTF
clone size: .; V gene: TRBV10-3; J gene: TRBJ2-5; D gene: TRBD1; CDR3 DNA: TGTGCCATCAGTGAGTCAACAGGGGCCCATGAGACCCAGTACTTC; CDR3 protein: CAISESTGAHETQYF
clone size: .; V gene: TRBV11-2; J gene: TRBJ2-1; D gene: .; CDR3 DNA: TGTGCCAGCAGCTCGGCGGCGAGGGAGCAGTTCTTC; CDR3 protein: CASSSAAREQFF
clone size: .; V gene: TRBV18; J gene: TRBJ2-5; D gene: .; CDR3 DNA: TGTGCCAGCTCACCTCTTAGTCGACAAGAGACCCAGTACTTC; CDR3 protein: CASSPLSRQETQYF
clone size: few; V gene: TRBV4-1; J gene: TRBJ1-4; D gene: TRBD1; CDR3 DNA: TGCGCCAGCAGCCATCCCGGGACAGGGTCGCGAGCAACTAATGAAAAACTGTTTTTT; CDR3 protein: CASSHPGTGSRATNEKLFF
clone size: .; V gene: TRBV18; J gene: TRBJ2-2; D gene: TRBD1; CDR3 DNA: TGTGCCAGCTCTCCGACAGGGATGGGGGAGCTGTTTTTT; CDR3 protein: CASSPTGMGELFF
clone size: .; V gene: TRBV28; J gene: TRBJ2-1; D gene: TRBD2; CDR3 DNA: TGTGCCAGCAGTTTATCTGGAGCAGCGTGGACTAGCGGGAGACCCGTCAATGAGCAGTTCTTC; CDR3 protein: CASSLSGAAWTSGRPVNEQFF
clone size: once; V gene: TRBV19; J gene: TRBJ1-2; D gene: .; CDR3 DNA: TGTGCCGTGGGGGCGACGGGCGGTTACTATGGCTACACCTTC; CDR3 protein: CAVGATGGYYGYTF
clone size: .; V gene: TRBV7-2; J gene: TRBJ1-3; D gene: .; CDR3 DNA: TGTGCCAGCAGCGAAAACAGGGAAGGTGGAAACACCATATATTTT; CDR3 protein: CASSENREGGNTIYF
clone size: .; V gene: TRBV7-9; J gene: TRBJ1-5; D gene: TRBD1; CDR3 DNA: TGTGCCAGCAGTTCAACAGGGGGCCCCCATCAGCCCCAGCATTTT; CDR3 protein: CASSSTGGPHQPQHF
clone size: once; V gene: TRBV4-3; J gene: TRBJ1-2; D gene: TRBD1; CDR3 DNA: TGCGCCAGCAGCCAGACTTGGACAGGGAACTATGGCTACACCTTC; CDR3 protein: CASSQTWTGNYGYTF
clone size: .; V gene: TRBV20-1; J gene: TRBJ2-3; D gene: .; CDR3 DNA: TGCAGTGCCACTATATTTGATACGCAGTATTTT; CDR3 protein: CSATIFDTQYF
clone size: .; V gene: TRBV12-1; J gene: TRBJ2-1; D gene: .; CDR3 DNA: TGTGCCAGCCCCGGTGTTTTCTGGAGACTAGCGGGAGTGCCCAGCTCCTACAATGAGCAGTTCTTC; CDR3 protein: CASPGVFWRLAGVPSSYNEQFF
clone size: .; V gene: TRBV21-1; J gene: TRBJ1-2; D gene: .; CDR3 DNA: TGTGCCAGCAGCAAAGTAGGTCGACAGGGCTATGGCTACACCTTC; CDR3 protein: CASSKVGRQGYGYTF
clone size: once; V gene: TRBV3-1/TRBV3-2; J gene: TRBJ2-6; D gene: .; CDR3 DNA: TGTGCCAGCAGCCAGGGCAGGAGGGCTACTGGGGCCAACGTCCTGACTTTC; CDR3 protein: CASSQGRRATGANVLTF
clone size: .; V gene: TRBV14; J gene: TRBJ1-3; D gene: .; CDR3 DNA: TGTGCCAGCAGGAACACAGGTTCCCTCGCTGGAAACACCATATATTTT; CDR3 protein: CASRNTGSLAGNTIYF
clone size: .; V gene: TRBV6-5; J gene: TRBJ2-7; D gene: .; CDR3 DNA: TGTGCCAGCAGACAGGGCTACGAGCAGTACTTC; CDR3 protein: CASRQGYEQYF
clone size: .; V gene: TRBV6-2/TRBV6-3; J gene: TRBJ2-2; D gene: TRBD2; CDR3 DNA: TGTGCCAGCAGTGCCGGACTAGCGGGGAGAATAACGAACACCGGGGAGCTGTTTTTT; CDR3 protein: CASSAGLAGRITNTGELFF
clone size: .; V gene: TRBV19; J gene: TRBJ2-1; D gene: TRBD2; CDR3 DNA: TGTGCCAGTAGTATACTAATTAAGACGGGGACTAGCGGGAGGGCCCACAATGAGCAGTTCTTC; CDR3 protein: CASSILIKTGTSGRAHNEQFF
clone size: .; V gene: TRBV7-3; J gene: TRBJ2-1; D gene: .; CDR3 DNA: TGTGCCAGCAGCTTAAATGGGGTCGGGGTTGAGCAGTTCTTC; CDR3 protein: CASSLNGVGVEQFF
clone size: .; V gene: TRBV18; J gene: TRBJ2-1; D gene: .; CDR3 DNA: TGTGCCAGCTCACCGATGGGCGTCAATGAGCAGTTCTTC; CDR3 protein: CASSPMGVNEQFF
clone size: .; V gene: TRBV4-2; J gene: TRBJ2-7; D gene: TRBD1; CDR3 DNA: TGTGCCAGCAGCCAAGACAGGGGGACCCCTTACGAGCAGTACTTC; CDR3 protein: CASSQDRGTPYEQYF
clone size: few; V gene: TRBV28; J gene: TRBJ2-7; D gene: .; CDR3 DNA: TGTGCCAGCAGTGCCGCGACCCTGACCTACGAGCAGTACTTC; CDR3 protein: CASSAATLTYEQYF
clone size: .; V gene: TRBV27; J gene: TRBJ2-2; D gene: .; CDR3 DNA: TGTGCCAGCAGTTTTACCGCGGGGAACACCGGGGAGCTGTTTTTT; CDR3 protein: CASSFTAGNTGELFF
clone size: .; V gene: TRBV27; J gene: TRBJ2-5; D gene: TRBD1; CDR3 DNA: TGTGCCAGCAGTTCGCGACAGGGATCATTCCAAGAGACCCAGTACTTC; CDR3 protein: CASSSRQGSFQETQYF
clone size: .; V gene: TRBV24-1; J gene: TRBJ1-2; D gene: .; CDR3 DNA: TGTGCCACCAGTGATGCCGGGGAAAACGGTGGCTACACCTTC; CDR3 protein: CATSDAGENGGYTF
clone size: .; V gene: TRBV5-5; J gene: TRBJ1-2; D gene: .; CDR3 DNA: TGTGCCAGCAGCTTAGGACCGGGAAGCAACTATGGCTACACCTTC; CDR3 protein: CASSLGPGSNYGYTF
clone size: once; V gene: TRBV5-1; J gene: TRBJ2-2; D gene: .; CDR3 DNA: TGCGCCAGCAGCTTGGGATGGACATCGAACACCGGGGAGCTGTTTTTT; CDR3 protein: CASSLGWTSNTGELFF
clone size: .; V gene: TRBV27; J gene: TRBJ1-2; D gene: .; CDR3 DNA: TGTGCCAGCAGCCTAAGGGACCGCGACTATGGCTACACCTTC; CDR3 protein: CASSLRDRDYGYTF
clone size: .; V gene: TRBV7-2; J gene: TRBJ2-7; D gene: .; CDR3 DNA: TGTGCCAGCAGCCCTGGATCAGCGAGCTACGAGCAGTACTTC; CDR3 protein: CASSPGSASYEQYF
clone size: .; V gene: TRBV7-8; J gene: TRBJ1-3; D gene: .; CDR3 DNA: TGTGCCAGCAGCTTACGACCGGGGAGATCTGGAAACACCATATATTTT; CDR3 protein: CASSLRPGRSGNTIYF
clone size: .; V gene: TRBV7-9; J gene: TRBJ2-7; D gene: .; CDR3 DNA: TGTGCCAGCAGCTTAGCGGAAACGGAGCAGTACTTC; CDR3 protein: CASSLAETEQYF
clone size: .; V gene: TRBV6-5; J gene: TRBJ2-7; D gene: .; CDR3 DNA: TGTGCCAGCAGGGGCCCTGGAATGGAGCAGTACTTC; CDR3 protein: CASRGPGMEQYF
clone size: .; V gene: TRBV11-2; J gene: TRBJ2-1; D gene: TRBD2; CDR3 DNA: TGTGCCAGCATCACGCGGGCGGGAGGAGGCGAGCAGTTCTTC; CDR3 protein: CASITRAGGGEQFF
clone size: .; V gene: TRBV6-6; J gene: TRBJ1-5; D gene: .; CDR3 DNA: TGTGCCAGCAGGGATAGCAATCAGCCCCAGCATTTT; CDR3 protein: CASRDSNQPQHF
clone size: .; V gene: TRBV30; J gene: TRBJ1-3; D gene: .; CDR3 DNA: TGTGCCTGGAATAACATCCGTGAAGACAGTCTCTCTGGAAACACCATATATTTT; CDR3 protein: CAWNNIREDSLSGNTIYF
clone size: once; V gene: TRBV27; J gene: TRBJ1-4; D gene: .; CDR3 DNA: TGTGCCAGCAGTTTCCGACGGAATGAAAAACTGTTTTTT; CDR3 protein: CASSFRRNEKLFF
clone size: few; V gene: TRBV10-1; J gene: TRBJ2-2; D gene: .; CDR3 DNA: TGCGCCAGCAGTGACAGGGACACCGGGGAGCTGTTTTTT; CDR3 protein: CASSDRDTGELFF
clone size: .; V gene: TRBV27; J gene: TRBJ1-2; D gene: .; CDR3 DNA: TGTGCCAGCAGTTTATCGGGCAGGGGTAAAGGCTACACCTTC; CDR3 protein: CASSLSGRGKGYTF
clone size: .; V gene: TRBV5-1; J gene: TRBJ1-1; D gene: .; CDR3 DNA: TGCGCCAGCAGCCCACCCGGAGGGAACACTGAAGCTTTCTTT; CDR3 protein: CASSPPGGNTEAFF
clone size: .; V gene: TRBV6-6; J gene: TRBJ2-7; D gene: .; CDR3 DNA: TGTGCCAGCAGCGGATCGGCGTGGGTCATACAGGGTGGGAACTCCTACGAGCAGTACTTC; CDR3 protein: CASSGSAWVIQGGNSYEQYF
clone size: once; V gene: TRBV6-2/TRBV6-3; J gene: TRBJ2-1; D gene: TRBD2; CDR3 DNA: TGTGCCAGCAGTTCCCGCGCCCTAGCGGGAGAGTGGGAGCAGTTCTTC; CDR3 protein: CASSSRALAGEWEQFF
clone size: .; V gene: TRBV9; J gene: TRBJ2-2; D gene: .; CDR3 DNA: TGTGCCAGCAGCTCCAATACCTTATATGGCGGGGAGCTGTTTTTT; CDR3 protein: CASSSNTLYGGELFF
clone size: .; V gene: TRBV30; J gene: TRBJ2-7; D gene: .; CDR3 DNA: TGTGCCTGGAGTCCACAAGGGAACGAGCAGTACTTC; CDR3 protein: CAWSPQGNEQYF
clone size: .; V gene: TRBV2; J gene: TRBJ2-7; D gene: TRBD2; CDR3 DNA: TGTGCCAGCAGGACTCCGAGACTAGCGCCCTACGAGCAGTACTTC; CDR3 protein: CASRTPRLAPYEQYF
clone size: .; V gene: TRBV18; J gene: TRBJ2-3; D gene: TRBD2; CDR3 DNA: TGTGCCAGCTCACCGCTCCTAGCGGGAGGGGTACCAGATACGCAGTATTTT; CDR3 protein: CASSPLLAGGVPDTQYF
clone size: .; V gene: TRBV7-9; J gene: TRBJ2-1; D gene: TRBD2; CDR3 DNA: TGTGCCAGCAGCGTCTCACTAGCGGGAGAGGGGATTGAGCAGTTCTTC; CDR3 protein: CASSVSLAGEGIEQFF
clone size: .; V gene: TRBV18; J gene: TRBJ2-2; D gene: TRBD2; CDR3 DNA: TGTGCCAGCTCACCACGGGCGGGAGGGACCACTACCACCGGGGAGCTGTTTTTT; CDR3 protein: CASSPRAGGTTTTGELFF
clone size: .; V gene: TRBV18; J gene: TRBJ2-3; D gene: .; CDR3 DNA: TGTGCCAGCTCACCACCGGGGGAGTTATGGTATTTT; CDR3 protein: CASSPPGELWYF